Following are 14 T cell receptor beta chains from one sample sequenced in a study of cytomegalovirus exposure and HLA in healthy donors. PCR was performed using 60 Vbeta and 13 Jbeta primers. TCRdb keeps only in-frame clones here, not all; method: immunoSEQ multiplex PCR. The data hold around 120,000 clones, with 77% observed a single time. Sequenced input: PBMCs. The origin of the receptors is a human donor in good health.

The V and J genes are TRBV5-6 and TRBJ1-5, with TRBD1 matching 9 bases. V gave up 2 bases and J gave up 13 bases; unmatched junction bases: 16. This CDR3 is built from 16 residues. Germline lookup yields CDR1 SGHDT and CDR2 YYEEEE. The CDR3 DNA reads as TGTGCCAGCAGCTTACTCGGACAGGGGCGCCTGGAGGTACAGCATTTT. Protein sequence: CASSLLGQGRLEVQHF.

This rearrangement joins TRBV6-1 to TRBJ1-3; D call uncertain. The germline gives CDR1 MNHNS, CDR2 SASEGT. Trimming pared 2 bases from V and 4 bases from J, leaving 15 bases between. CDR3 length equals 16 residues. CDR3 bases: TGTGCCAGCAGTGAACCCGGGCGGGGTGGGGGAAACACCATATATTTT. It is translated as CASSEPGRGGGNTIYF.

CDR3 in DNA: TGTGCCAGCAGCCTGCGACCGGGACTAGCGGGGTATACGCAGTATTTT. Its translation: CASSLRPGLAGYTQYF. The chain couples TRBV27 to TRBJ2-3; TRBD2 matches at 13 bases. CDR1 MNHEY and CDR2 SMNVEV come from the germline V gene (reference sequence). The CDR3 sequence is 16 residues long. V shed 6 bases, J shed 7 bases, and the junction held 10 bases outside the gene matches.

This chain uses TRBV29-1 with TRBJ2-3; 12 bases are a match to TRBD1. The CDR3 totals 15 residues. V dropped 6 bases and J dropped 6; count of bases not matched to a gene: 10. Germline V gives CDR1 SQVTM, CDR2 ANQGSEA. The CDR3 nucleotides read TGCAGCGTCGCGGGGACAGGGGGCGTCTCCGATACGCAGTATTTT. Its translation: CSVAGTGGVSDTQYF.

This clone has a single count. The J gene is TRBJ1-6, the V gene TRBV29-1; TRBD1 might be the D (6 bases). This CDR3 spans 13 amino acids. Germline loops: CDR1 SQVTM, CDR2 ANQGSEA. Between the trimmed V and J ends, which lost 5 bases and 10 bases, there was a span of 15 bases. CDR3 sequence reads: CSVREQGSSPLHF. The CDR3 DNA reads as TGCAGCGTTAGAGAACAGGGAAGCTCACCCCTCCACTTT.

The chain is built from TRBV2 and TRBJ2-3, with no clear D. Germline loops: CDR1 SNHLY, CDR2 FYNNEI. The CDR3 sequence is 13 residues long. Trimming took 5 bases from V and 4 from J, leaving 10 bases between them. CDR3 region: CASSSRNADTQYF. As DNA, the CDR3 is TGTGCCAGCAGTTCCAGGAATGCAGATACGCAGTATTTT.

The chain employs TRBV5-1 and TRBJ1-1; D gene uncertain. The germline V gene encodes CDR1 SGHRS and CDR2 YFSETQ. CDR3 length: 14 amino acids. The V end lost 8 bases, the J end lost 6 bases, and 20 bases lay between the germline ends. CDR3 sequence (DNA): TGCGCCAGTAGCCAAGGCCAGACACTTTCTGAAGCTTTCTTT. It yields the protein CASSQGQTLSEAFF.

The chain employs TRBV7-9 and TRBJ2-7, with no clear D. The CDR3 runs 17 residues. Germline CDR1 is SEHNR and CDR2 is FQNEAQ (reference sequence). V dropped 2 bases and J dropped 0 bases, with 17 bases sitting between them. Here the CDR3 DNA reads TGTGCCAGCAGCTTAAGGAATTTTGGCGGCAGCTCCTACGAGCAGTACTTC. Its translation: CASSLRNFGGSSYEQYF.

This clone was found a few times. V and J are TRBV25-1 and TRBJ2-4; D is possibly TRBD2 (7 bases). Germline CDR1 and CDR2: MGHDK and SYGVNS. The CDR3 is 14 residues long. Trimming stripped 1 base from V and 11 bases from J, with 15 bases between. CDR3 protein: CASSELGGGGVQYF. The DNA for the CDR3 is TGTGCCAGCAGTGAATTAGGGGGGGGTGGGGTTCAGTACTTC. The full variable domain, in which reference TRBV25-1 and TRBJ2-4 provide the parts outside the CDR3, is EADIYQTPRYLVIGTGKKITLECSQTMGHDKMYWYQQDPGMELHLIHYSYGVNSTEKGDLSSESTVSRIRTEHFPLTLESARPSHTSQYLCASSELGGGGVQYFGAGTRLSVL.

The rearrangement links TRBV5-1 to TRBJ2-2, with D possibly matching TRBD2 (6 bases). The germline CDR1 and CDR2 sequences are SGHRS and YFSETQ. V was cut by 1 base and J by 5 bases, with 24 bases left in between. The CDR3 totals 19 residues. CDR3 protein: CASSLRRAESGDRTGELFF. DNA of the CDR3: TGCGCCAGCAGCTTGAGGAGGGCCGAATCGGGAGATCGAACCGGGGAGCTGTTTTTT.

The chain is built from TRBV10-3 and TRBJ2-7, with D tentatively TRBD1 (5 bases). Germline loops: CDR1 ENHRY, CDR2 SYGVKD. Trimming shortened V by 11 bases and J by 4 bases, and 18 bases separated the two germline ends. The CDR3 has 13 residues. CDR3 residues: CAAHQGTSYEQYF. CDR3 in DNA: TGTGCCGCCCACCAGGGAACAAGTTACGAGCAGTACTTC.

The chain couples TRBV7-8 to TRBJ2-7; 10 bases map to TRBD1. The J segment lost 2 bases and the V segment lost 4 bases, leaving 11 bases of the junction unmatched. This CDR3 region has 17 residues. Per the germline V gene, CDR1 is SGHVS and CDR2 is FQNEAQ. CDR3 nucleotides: TGTGCCAGCAGCTCCGCCGACCCCGGACAGGGGGCCTACGAGCAGTACTTC. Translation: CASSSADPGQGAYEQYF.

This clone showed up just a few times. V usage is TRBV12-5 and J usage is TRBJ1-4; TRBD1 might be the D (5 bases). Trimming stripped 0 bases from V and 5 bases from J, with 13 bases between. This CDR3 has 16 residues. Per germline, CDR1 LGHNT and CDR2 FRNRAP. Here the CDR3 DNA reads TGTGCTAGTGGTTTGGTATTGGGGCAGAAGAATGAAAAACTGTTTTTT. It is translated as CASGLVLGQKNEKLFF.

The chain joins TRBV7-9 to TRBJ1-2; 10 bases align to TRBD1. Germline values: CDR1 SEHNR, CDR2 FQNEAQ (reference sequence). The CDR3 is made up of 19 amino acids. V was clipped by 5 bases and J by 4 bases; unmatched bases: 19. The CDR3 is CASSQSAGTGDFSGYGYTF. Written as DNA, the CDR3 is TGTGCCAGCAGCCAGAGTGCCGGGACAGGGGATTTTAGTGGCTATGGCTACACCTTC.